Below are 17 T cell receptor beta chains sequenced from a single sample in a study of T cells in Graves' hyperthyroidism and ophthalmopathy. RNA transcripts served as the template for amplifying TCR beta CDR3 regions. The TCR CDR3 was amplified in a first-round RT-PCR using the HTBI primer set. TCRdb reprocessed the multiplex PCR reads via MiXCR and lists one record per CDR3 protein. This sample carries more than 300,000 distinct CDR3 sequences, approximately 15% of them seen once, and the ten largest clones take around 24%. Sequenced material: blood. These TCRs come from a young woman with Graves' hyperthyroidism.

The chain carries TRBV14 and TRBJ2-1; 9 bases fit TRBD2. CDR3 length: 16 residues. Germline CDR1 is SGHDN and CDR2 is FVKESK. V dropped 2 bases and J dropped 8; count of bases not matched to a gene: 10. The CDR3: CASSQSGTSYDHEQFF. The CDR3 DNA sequence: TGTGCCAGCAGCCAATCCGGGACTAGCTATGACCATGAGCAGTTCTTC.

This clonotype has at least ten counts. The rearrangement links TRBV7-2 to TRBJ1-5, with 8 nucleotides matching TRBD1. This CDR3 contains 16 residues. Germline CDR1 is SGHTA and CDR2 is FQGNSA. V trimming: 5 bases; J trimming: 4 bases; junction bases outside the gene matches: 10. The CDR3 coding sequence is TGTGCCAGCAGCCCGAGGACAGGGAGGAGTAATCAGCCCCAGCATTTT. It codes for CASSPRTGRSNQPQHF. Full variable domain (outside the CDR3, taken from reference TRBV7-2 and TRBJ1-5): GAGVSQSPSNKVTEKGKDVELRCDPISGHTALYWYRQSLGQGLEFLIYFQGNSAPDKSGLPSDRFSAERTGGSVSTLTIQRTQQEDSAVYLCASSPRTGRSNQPQHFGDGTRLSIL.

This clonotype came up many times. V and J are TRBV2 and TRBJ2-3, with a tentative D call TRBD2 (6 bases). Germline V gene sequence: CDR1 SNHLY, CDR2 FYNNEI. Deletions cut 8 bases from V and 0 bases from J, with 15 bases between. The CDR3 length is 15 residues. CDR3: CASSGLRTSTDTQYF. The CDR3 DNA is TGTGCCAGCTCGGGACTCCGGACAAGCACAGATACGCAGTATTTT. Looking up the rest from reference TRBV2 and TRBJ2-3 gives the full variable domain: EPEVTQTPSHQVTQMGQEVILRCVPISNHLYFYWYRQILGQKVEFLVSFYNNEISEKSEIFDDQFSVERPDGSNFTLKIRSTKLEDSAMYFCASSGLRTSTDTQYFGPGTRLTVL.

This clonotype was seen at least ten times. V is TRBV15 and J is TRBJ1-5, with a weak D call TRBD1 (5 bases). The CDR3 contains 17 residues. Germline CDR1 and CDR2: LNHNV and YYDKDF (reference sequence). V lost 1 base to trimming and J lost 3 bases, with 16 bases between them. In nucleotides, the CDR3 is TGTGCCACCAGCAGAGCGGAGGGAACGGACAACAATCAGCCCCAGCATTTT. Protein product: CATSRAEGTDNNQPQHF.

Note on this clonotype: The limits of the CDR3 on the DNA are not certain, so only TCRdb's listed CDR3 is given. This sequence joins TRBV5-1 and TRBJ2-7; TRBD1 reflects the table's D call only, with no check against the DNA. Germline V lookup: CDR1 SGHRS, CDR2 YFSETQ. The CDR3 sequence runs 15 residues, both termini included. This chain's CDR3 is CASILGPGQTYEQYF.

The V and J genes are TRBV28 and TRBJ2-1, with TRBD2 matching 12 bases. The CDR3 has 14 amino acids. The V and J ends lost 6 bases and 6 bases, in that order; junction bases with no gene match: 3. The V gene's germline CDR1 is MDHEN and CDR2 SYDVKM. The CDR3 reads CASRPGLAGNEQFF. The CDR3 DNA is TGTGCCAGCAGACCGGGACTAGCGGGCAATGAGCAGTTCTTC.

This clonotype was recorded many times. The CDR3 region has the DNA TGTGCCAGTAGTCGAGGACAGGGGGCTGAAGCTTTCTTT. Amino acid sequence: CASSRGQGAEAFF. V gene TRBV19 combines with J gene TRBJ1-1, with TRBD1 identical over 10 bases. The ends lost 5 bases at V and 6 bases at J; junction bases unmatched: 3. The CDR3 has 13 residues. Germline CDR1 reads LNHDA; CDR2 reads SQIVND (reference sequence).

This clonotype was picked up many times. A much larger clone differs by one base, so this may be a read error. The J gene is TRBJ2-1, the V gene TRBV11-2, with 7 nucleotides matching TRBD1. With 7 bases clipped from V and 6 bases from J, the junction kept 6 bases outside the gene matches. The CDR3 runs 13 residues. The germline gives CDR1 SGHAT, CDR2 FQNNGV. The CDR3 coding sequence is TGTGCCAGCAACCCCGGGACAGTCAATGAGCAGTTCTTC. This sequence encodes CASNPGTVNEQFF.

V gene TRBV4-3 combines with J gene TRBJ2-2, with 8 bases matching TRBD2. After removal of 0 bases from V and 6 bases from J, the junction contained 12 bases not matched to a gene. Germline V lookup: CDR1 LGHNA, CDR2 YSLEER. The CDR3 spans 18 residues. DNA for the CDR3: TGCGCCAGCAGCCAAGATCTTGGTCTGGGTAGCGGGGCCGGGGAGCTGTTTTTT. Translating it yields CASSQDLGLGSGAGELFF.

This clonotype was picked up many times. The chain employs TRBV20-1 and TRBJ2-7; the D is unclear. The V end lost 0 bases, the J end lost 0 bases, and 12 bases lay between the germline ends. Germline loops: CDR1 DFQATT, CDR2 SNEGSKA (reference sequence). The CDR3 totals 15 residues. The CDR3 here is CSARDAGRSSYEQYF. The CDR3 DNA reads as TGCAGTGCTAGAGACGCAGGACGGAGCTCCTACGAGCAGTACTTC.

This clonotype was counted at least ten times. This chain uses TRBV6-1 with TRBJ1-5; D not certain. V lost 2 bases, J lost 9 bases, and 11 bases lay in between. Looked up from germline, CDR1 is MNHNS and CDR2 is SASEGT. The CDR3 is 13 residues long. The CDR3 here is CASSERSLSPQHF. The CDR3 region has the DNA TGTGCCAGCAGTGAACGAAGCCTCTCGCCCCAGCATTTT.

The genes are TRBV6-2 or TRBV6-3 and TRBJ1-1, with D maybe TRBD1 (6 bases). V shed 7 bases and J shed 1 base, with 16 bases lying between them. CDR1 and CDR2 (germline): MNHEY, SVGEGT. This CDR3 has 15 residues. The CDR3: CASNRGGGTNTEAFF. The CDR3 DNA follows: TGTGCCAGCAATAGGGGGGGGGGGACGAACACTGAAGCTTTCTTT.

At least ten counts were recorded for this clonotype. V usage is TRBV28 and J usage is TRBJ2-7; no definite D call. There are 11 residues in the CDR3. Trimming removed 7 bases at V and 4 bases at J, with 8 bases between. CDR1 MDHEN and CDR2 SYDVKM come from the germline V gene. DNA of the CDR3: TGTGCCAGCAATTCTCGGTACGAGCAGTACTTC. It yields the protein CASNSRYEQYF. The variable domain in full, completed from reference TRBV28 and TRBJ2-7, reads DVKVTQSSRYLVKRTGEKVFLECVQDMDHENMFWYRQDPGLGLRLIYFSYDVKMKEKGDIPEGYSVSREKKERFSLILESASTNQTSMYLCASNSRYEQYFGPGTRLTVT.

The rearrangement uses TRBV19 and TRBJ1-5; maybe TRBD1 (6 bases). The V end lost 6 bases, the J end lost 7 bases, and 16 bases lay between the germline ends. CDR1 is LNHDA, CDR2 SQIVND, per germline (reference sequence). The CDR3 is 14 amino acids. CDR3 in amino acids: CASRYRADGQPQHF. The CDR3 DNA follows: TGTGCCAGTAGGTACAGGGCGGACGGACAGCCCCAGCATTTT.

At least ten counts were recorded for this clonotype. The genes are TRBV28 and TRBJ2-7, with no clear D. Per the germline V gene, CDR1 is MDHEN and CDR2 is SYDVKM. The CDR3 spans 13 residues. The ends were cut back, 7 bases at V and 4 bases at J, with 14 bases in the middle. For the CDR3, the DNA is TGTGCCAGCACCGACGGACCCCGATACGAGCAGTACTTC. Residues: CASTDGPRYEQYF.

Concerning this clonotype itself: It may be a read error: a sequence one base away is much more abundant. The chain joins TRBV28 to TRBJ2-5, with a tentative D call TRBD2 (6 bases). The length of the CDR3 is 20 residues. The V gene lost 1 base and the J gene lost 3 bases, with 27 bases spanning the gap. Germline V gene lookup returns CDR1 MDHEN and CDR2 SYDVKM. CDR3 in amino acids: CASSLSKGGGRGVLEETQYF. The CDR3 nucleotides are TGTGCCAGCAGTTTATCCAAGGGAGGAGGACGAGGGGTTTTAGAAGAGACCCAGTACTTC. The complete variable domain, with remaining parts taken from reference TRBV28 and TRBJ2-5, reads DVKVTQSSRYLVKRTGEKVFLECVQDMDHENMFWYRQDPGLGLRLIYFSYDVKMKEKGDIPEGYSVSREKKERFSLILESASTNQTSMYLCASSLSKGGGRGVLEETQYFGPGTRLLVL.

The J gene is TRBJ2-5, the V gene TRBV2; D unresolved. This CDR3 is built from 14 residues. V lost 6 bases and J lost 3, with 14 bases in between. Germline-derived CDR1 and CDR2 are SNHLY and FYNNEI. The CDR3 sequence: CASRPFGPKETQYF. CDR3 in DNA: TGTGCCAGCAGGCCTTTCGGCCCAAAAGAGACCCAGTACTTC.